This T cell receptor (beta chain) was recovered during a study of tumor-infiltrating lymphocytes in primary liver carcinoma. The researchers produced TCR beta cDNA from roughly 500 ng total RNA with a constant-region primer. Libraries for TCR beta were built through three nested multiplex PCR rounds, which together made up a slightly modified ARM-PCR procedure. The opening two PCR rounds, around 11 cycles each, paired TRBV1-TRBV30 forward primers with a C-beta reverse primer. TCRdb re-called the multiplex PCR reads through MiXCR, storing one row per CDR3 protein. The sample has about 310,000 distinct CDR3 sequences, 50% to 70% seen once; the top ten hold roughly 10%. Germline DNA was also extracted, and blood RNA was taken from unsorted whole blood. Patients in the cohort were treatment-naive and living with chronic HBV infection. As concerns this clonotype: Germline is not matched at one junction end, which may reflect a read error.

Looked up from germline, CDR1 is MNHNS and CDR2 is SASEGT. The CDR3 sequence is 15 residues long. The receptor comes from a man aged 35-49 years with primary liver carcinoma and hepatitis B virus infection. The chain recombines TRBV6-1 with TRBJ1-3; tentatively, D is TRBD1 (5 bases). The sequenced material came from peripheral blood. CDR3 region: CVSSPRVSSGNTIYF. CDR3 in DNA: TGTGTCAGCAGTCCCAGGGTTAGCTCTGGAAACACCATATATTTT.